This is a list of T cell receptor beta chains from one sample in a study of identical twins. TCRdb reanalysed the 5' RACE reads using MiXCR and keeps one entry per CDR3 protein. The data contain roughly 770,000 distinct CDR3 sequences, about 20% of them singletons. This sample was also put to use in a study of T cells expressing NK-cell markers.

What was sequenced was PBMCs. The receptors derive from a woman between 18 and 29 years old in good health. Both conserved end residues are part of each CDR3. The order of the fields is clone size, V gene, J gene, D gene, CDR3 DNA, CDR3 protein. D genes are given only for firm matches. A row's size may be missing; if present it is once, few, many or a size class.

NA	TRBV5-1	TRBJ2-3	NA	TGCGCCAGCAGCTTGGCCGAGCTGGATACGCAGTATTTT	CASSLAELDTQYF
NA	TRBV20-1	TRBJ2-2	TRBD2	TGCAGTGCTAGGGGGACTAGCGGGAGGGCCGACACCGGGGAGCTGTTTTTT	CSARGTSGRADTGELFF
NA	TRBV12-3/TRBV12-4	TRBJ1-2	NA	TGTGCCAGCAGTTTGCGACGCAACTATGGCTACACCTTC	CASSLRRNYGYTF
many	TRBV6-2/TRBV6-3	TRBJ2-7	TRBD2	TGTGCCAGCAGAAACCTGACTAGCGGGATTTACGAGCAGTACTTC	CASRNLTSGIYEQYF
NA	TRBV20-1	TRBJ2-1	NA	TGCAGTGCTAGAAGGCCCGGCGGCCCCGCGCAGTTCTTC	CSARRPGGPAQFF
few	TRBV6-6	TRBJ2-1	NA	TGTGCCAGCAGCGGACCACAGGGCAATGAGCAGTTCTTC	CASSGPQGNEQFF
NA	TRBV5-4	TRBJ2-7	NA	TGTGCCAGCAGCCCTTTTGGAGCGATCGACGAGCAGTACTTC	CASSPFGAIDEQYF
few	TRBV12-3/TRBV12-4	TRBJ2-7	TRBD1	TGTGCCAGCAGTGGCCCGGGACAGGAAAGCTACGAGCAGTACTTC	CASSGPGQESYEQYF
few	TRBV12-3/TRBV12-4	TRBJ2-5	NA	TGTGCCAGCAGTTTATGGGCAGGGACGACTCAGGAGACCCAGTACTTC	CASSLWAGTTQETQYF
few	TRBV30	TRBJ2-1	NA	TGTGCCTGGAGATTGATAGCGAGTAATGAGCAGTTCTTC	CAWRLIASNEQFF
few	TRBV20-1	TRBJ2-7	TRBD2	TGCAGTGCGCCTTTAGCGGGAGAATCCTACGAGCAGTACTTC	CSAPLAGESYEQYF
NA	TRBV12-3/TRBV12-4	TRBJ2-7	TRBD1	TGTGCCAGCAGTTTCCCCTCCGGGACAGGCTCCTACGAGCAGTACTTC	CASSFPSGTGSYEQYF
many	TRBV7-9	TRBJ1-6	NA	TGTGCCAGCAGCTTAGGGGTTGCCCTCCACTTT	CASSLGVALHF
many	TRBV12-3/TRBV12-4	TRBJ2-3	TRBD2	TGTGCCAGCAGTTTTTCCAGCGGGGCGAGGGGCACAGATACGCAGTATTTT	CASSFSSGARGTDTQYF
few	TRBV29-1	TRBJ1-1	NA	TGCAGCGTTCGTCAGGGGCAGGACACTGAAGCTTTCTTT	CSVRQGQDTEAFF
many	TRBV6-5	TRBJ2-1	TRBD2	TGTGCCAGCAGTTACTCCGGGAGGGCCAGCAATGAGCAGTTCTTC	CASSYSGRASNEQFF